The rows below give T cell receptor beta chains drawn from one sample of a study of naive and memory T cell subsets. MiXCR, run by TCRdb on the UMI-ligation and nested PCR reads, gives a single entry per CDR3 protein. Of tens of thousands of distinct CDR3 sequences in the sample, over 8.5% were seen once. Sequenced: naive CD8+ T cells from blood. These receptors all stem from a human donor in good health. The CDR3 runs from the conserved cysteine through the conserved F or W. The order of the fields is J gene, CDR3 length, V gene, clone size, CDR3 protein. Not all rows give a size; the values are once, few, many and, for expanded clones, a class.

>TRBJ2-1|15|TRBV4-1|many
CASSQERQHNQEQFF
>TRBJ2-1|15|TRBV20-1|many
CSARKLAGSYNEQFF
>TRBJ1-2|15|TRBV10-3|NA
CAISESNREFHGYTF
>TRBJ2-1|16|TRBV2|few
CASRRTSGRANNEQFF
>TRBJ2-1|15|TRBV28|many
CASRAGTGSYNEQFF
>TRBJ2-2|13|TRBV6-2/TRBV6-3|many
CASSATNTGELFF
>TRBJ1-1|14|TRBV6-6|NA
CASSYGGPNTEAFF
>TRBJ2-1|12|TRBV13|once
CASSQAAREQFF
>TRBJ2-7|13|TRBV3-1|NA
CASSIRPGYEQYF
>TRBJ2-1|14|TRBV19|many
CASSWRLASNEQFF
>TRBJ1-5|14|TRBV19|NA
CASSVFDSNQPQHF
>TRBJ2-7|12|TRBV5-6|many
CASSGNAYEQYF
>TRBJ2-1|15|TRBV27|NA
CASSDGTSGYNEQFF
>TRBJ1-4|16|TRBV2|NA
CASSGFEGRSNEKLFF
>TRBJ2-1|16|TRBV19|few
CASSIDPAISYNEQFF
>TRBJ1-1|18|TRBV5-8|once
CASSLAVGRGGRRTEAFF
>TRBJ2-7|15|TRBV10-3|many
CAISEPGQGDYEQYF